This TCR beta chain was found in a study of cytomegalovirus exposure and HLA in healthy donors. As for the donors, each was a healthy bone marrow donor. The germline CDR1 and CDR2 sequences are MNHEY and SVGAGI. CDR3 size: 14 residues. J was trimmed by 0 bases and V by 7 bases; bases with no gene match: 2. Amplification used 60 Vbeta primers and 13 Jbeta primers. Profiling relied on immunoSEQ multiplex PCR, and the TCRdb table lists in-frame clones only, not all of them. The sample holds about 190,000 clones; roughly 13% are singletons and the top ten take approximately 7.8%. This TCR was sampled from a man aged 45 to 65 in good health and CMV-seropositive. The chain has TRBV6-5 and TRBJ2-7; 11 bases fit TRBD1. Sequenced material: PBMCs. This chain's CDR3 is CASKGTGGSYEQYF. The CDR3 nucleotides read TGTGCCAGCAAAGGGACAGGGGGCTCCTACGAGCAGTACTTC.